This T cell receptor beta chain appears in the sequencing data of a study of shared clonotypes between healthy human individuals. Across the study: For every donor, three CD4 naive, three CD4 memory, two CD8 naive and one CD8 memory plates were used.

It was roughly 200 ng DNA, about 30,000 T cell genomes, that sorted-subset replicate PCRs used. Using immunoSEQ multiplex PCR, the repertoire was profiled, and TCRdb retains in-frame clones only, with some absent. The sample holds more than 2 million clones, roughly 95% seen once. Trimming took off 3 bases at V and 8 bases at J, with 2 bases between the two ends. The CDR3 length is 10 residues. The V gene's germline CDR1 is SGHAT and CDR2 FQNNGV. The chain uses TRBV11-2 and TRBJ2-1; D ambiguous. The receptor's source is a man aged 18 to 29 in good health. The specimen sequenced was naive CD4+ T cells sorted from blood. Indicated subset: CD45RA+ positively selected. CDR3 DNA sequence: TGTGCCAGCAGCTTGGATGAGCAGTTCTTC. Residues: CASSLDEQFF.